The entry below describes one T cell receptor (beta chain). Its recognized antigen is unknown. Per-nucleotide qualities are absent, and no much larger clonotype sits a single base away. The immunoSEQ Assay was used to sequence TCR beta CDR3 regions from DNA. Regarding the original processing steps: To compute T cell density, TCR beta template counts were normalized to usable DNA, which was estimated by amplifying housekeeping genes. The preseqR package was used to estimate richness by extrapolating to 400,000 templates for PBMC samples and to 120,000 templates for tissue samples. Clonality was calculated as one minus Pielou's evenness. Tissue-enriched TCRs were identified through differential abundance testing performed on productive amino-acid clonotypes, with a minimum total count of 5 and an alpha of 0.1. The Jaccard Index and the Morisita Overlap Index were used to quantify repertoire overlap between compartments. TCR beta CDR3s were clustered by GLIPH together with public tetramer-defined viral CDR3s, and at least three viral sequences plus V-gene enrichment were required for viral motifs. TCRdb limited this immuneACCESS table to in-frame rearrangements with V and J called. A share of clones is missing; checked studies link under half to unresolved V genes, and the rest is unexplained. V, J and clone size reflect that table, while D and trimming were determined from the DNA. The sample table holds about 78,000 clones, of which just under 85% were seen once. The ten most abundant clones make up 2.8% of the sample.

This specimen comes from a study of T cells in localized non-small cell lung cancer (dated by TCRdb to the early 2020s). Notes on the research overall: The study analyzed T cell repertoires of hundreds of early-stage NSCLC patients, comparing tumors and uninvolved tumor-adjacent lungs. The cohort comprised roughly 220 treatment-naïve NSCLC patients with resected, localized lung tumors. NSCLC patients had a mean age of roughly 66 years, and 120 to 150 were male and 107 female. What the study reported, not specific to this receptor: Since the design was exploratory, TCR variables were selected using unadjusted p-values with no false-discovery rate correction. Higher T cell density in blood was associated with longer overall survival, whereas higher clonality in adjacent lung was associated with shorter survival. Because multi-region tumor sequencing was not done, intratumor heterogeneity could not be ruled out. Uninvolved tumor-adjacent lung showed the highest T cell clonality, higher than tumor, which suggests more focused antigenic responses in the uninvolved tumor-adjacent lung. Of the top 100 tumor clones, a median of approximately 60 were detected in paired uninvolved adjacent lung; under 30 were also among that lung's top 100.

At diagnosis, peripheral blood, uninvolved tumor-adjacent lung and tumor were collected and were preserved as a mix of fresh-frozen and FFPE material. For TCR repertoire profiling, blood samples were analyzed in the form of peripheral blood mononuclear cells. For CDR1 and CDR2, the germline V gene lists KGHSH and LQKENI. Trimming removed 3 bases from V and 1 base from J; the gene matches leave 5 bases unexplained. The CDR3 starts with the cysteine, ends with the phenylalanine, and has 16 residues. The DNA shown is the 48-base CDR3, in frame from base 1. The clonotype comes from a man aged 35-69 years with stage I lung adenocarcinoma. Sequenced material: peripheral blood, taken before any cancer treatment. Recombination linked TRBV18 to TRBJ1-1; TRBD1 lines up with 10 middle nucleotides. The base sequence is TGTGCCAGCTCACCCGCGACAGGGGGCCGGAACACTGAAGCTTTCTTT. Translated, this is CASSPATGGRNTEAFF.